This TCR beta chain was sequenced for a study of CD8+CD57+ T cells in acquired aplastic anemia. In this sample, this clonotype turned up a few times. J gave up 4 bases and V 9 bases, and 12 bases lay outside the gene matches. Germline V gives CDR1 SGHTA, CDR2 FQGNSA. This CDR3 has 16 residues. The authors sequenced patients whose flow cytometry had shown CD8+CD57+ cell expansion. TCR beta VDJ and CDR3 were profiled, and genomic DNA was the template. TCRdb redid the calling of the reads with MiXCR, one entry per CDR3 protein. The sample yields about 200,000 distinct CDR3 sequences, about 62% seen once. This sequence was found in a human donor with aplastic anemia. Sequencing used sorted CD4+, CD8+, or CD8+CD57+ T cells (not recorded which) from PBMCs. This chain connects TRBV7-2 to TRBJ2-2; 9 bases fit TRBD1. The CDR3 is CASSIGGTGLTGELFF. The CDR3 DNA follows: TGTGCCAGTAGTATTGGTGGGACAGGGCTCACCGGGGAGCTGTTTTTT. The full variable domain, rest sourced from reference TRBV7-2 and TRBJ2-2, is GAGVSQSPSNKVTEKGKDVELRCDPISGHTALYWYRQSLGQGLEFLIYFQGNSAPDKSGLPSDRFSAERTGGSVSTLTIQRTQQEDSAVYLCASSIGGTGLTGELFFGEGSRLTVL.